Following are 2 T cell receptor beta chains from one sample sequenced in a study of T cells in Graves' hyperthyroidism and ophthalmopathy. Amplified TCR beta CDR3 regions derived from RNA transcripts. The study used the HTBI primer set for a first-round RT-PCR of the TCR CDR3. Via MiXCR, TCRdb re-called the multiplex PCR reads, giving one row per CDR3 protein. The data contain under 550,000 distinct CDR3 sequences, around 13% of them singletons. The specimen was blood. The receptors derive from a woman under 30 with Graves' hyperthyroidism.

This clonotype was seen ten or more times. V usage is TRBV18 and J usage is TRBJ1-5; D not certain. Germline V gene sequence: CDR1 KGHSH, CDR2 LQKENI. The V gene lost 3 bases and the J gene lost 0 bases, with 6 bases spanning the gap. This CDR3 has 14 amino acids. CDR3 protein: CASSPADSNQPQHF. The CDR3 DNA sequence: TGTGCCAGCTCACCGGCGGATAGCAATCAGCCCCAGCATTTT. The full variable domain, completed using reference TRBV18 and TRBJ1-5, is NAGVMQNPRHLVRRRGQEARLRCSPMKGHSHVYWYRQLPEEGLKFMVYLQKENIIDESGMPKERFSAEFPKEGPSILRIQQVVRGDSAAYFCASSPADSNQPQHFGDGTRLSIL.

This clonotype has just one count. This rearrangement joins TRBV3-1 to TRBJ1-6; D gene ambiguous. With 4 bases removed from V and 8 bases from J, the gap between germline ends came to 9 bases. The CDR3 runs to 13 residues. Germline loops: CDR1 LGHDT, CDR2 YNNKEL (reference sequence). The CDR3 protein is CASSPSGDSPLHF. As DNA, the CDR3 is TGTGCCAGCAGCCCTAGCGGGGATTCACCCCTCCACTTT.